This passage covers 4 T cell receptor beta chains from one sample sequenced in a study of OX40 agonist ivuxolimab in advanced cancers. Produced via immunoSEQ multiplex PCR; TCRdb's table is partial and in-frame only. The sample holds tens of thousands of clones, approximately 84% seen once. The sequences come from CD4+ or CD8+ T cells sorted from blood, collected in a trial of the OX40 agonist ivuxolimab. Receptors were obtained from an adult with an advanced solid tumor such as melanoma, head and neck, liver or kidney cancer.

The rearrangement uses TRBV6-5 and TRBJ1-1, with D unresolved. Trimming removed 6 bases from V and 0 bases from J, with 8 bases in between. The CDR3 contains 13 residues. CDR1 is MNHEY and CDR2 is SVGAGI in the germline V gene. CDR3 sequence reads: CASRSRMNTEAFF. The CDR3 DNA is TGTGCCAGCAGGAGTCGGATGAACACTGAAGCTTTCTTT.

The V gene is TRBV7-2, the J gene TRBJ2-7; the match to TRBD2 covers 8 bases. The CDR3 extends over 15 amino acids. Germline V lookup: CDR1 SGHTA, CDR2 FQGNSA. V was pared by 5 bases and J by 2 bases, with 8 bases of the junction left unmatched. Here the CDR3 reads CASSVIAGSTYEQYF. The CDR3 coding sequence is TGTGCCAGCAGCGTAATAGCGGGGTCGACCTACGAGCAGTACTTC.

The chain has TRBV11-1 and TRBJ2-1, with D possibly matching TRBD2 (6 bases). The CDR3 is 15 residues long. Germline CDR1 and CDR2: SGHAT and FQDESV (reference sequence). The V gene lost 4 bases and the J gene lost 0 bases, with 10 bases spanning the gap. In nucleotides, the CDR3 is TGTGCCAGCAGCTCCGGGGGATTCTCCTACAATGAGCAGTTCTTC. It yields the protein CASSSGGFSYNEQFF.

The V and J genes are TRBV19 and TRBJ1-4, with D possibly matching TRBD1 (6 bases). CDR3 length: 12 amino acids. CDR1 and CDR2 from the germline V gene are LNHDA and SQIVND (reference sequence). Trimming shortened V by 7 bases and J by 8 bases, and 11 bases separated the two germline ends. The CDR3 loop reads CASTLGGEKLFF. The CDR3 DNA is TGTGCCAGTACCTTGGGGGGCGAAAAACTGTTTTTT.